This TCR beta chain was observed in a study of blood T cells in healthy people across ages (dated by TCRdb to about 2015). Regarding the research as a whole: In model experiments, template switching captured roughly one uniquely barcoded TCR beta cDNA molecule for every two T cells. For two donors (one aged 18 to 29 and one aged 80 or older), the study analyzed two additional independent replicas of 1 million unique cDNA reads from the same blood draw. To track age-related changes in TCR beta repertoire diversity, the study relied on deep sequencing normalized with unique cDNA molecular identifiers. Donors were grouped into four age groups: young (average roughly 17 years), middle-aged (39), aged (around 62) and long-lived (around 80). To avoid experimental bias, donors of different ages were spread randomly across the sequencing lanes.

Libraries were made using 5' RACE. Instrument on record: Illumina HiSeq 2500. The second PCR ran for roughly 6 to 11 cycles and used a J-beta primer mix along with a sample-barcoded 5' primer. Each TCR beta cDNA molecule received a unique molecular identifier from a template-switch 5' adaptor carrying 12 random nucleotides. At least 2.5 million CDR3-containing paired-end reads were obtained from each sample. All of the RNA was converted into first-strand cDNA using the Mint cDNA synthesis kit, with a TRBC-specific oligonucleotide serving as the primer. Following uracil-DNA glycosylase treatment, all cDNA underwent a first 18-cycle PCR with the universal primers M1SS and BC2_uni_R. Turning to the authors' computational methods: For normalization, 1 million high-quality reads, each with a distinct molecular identifier, were randomly selected from each sample. Reads sharing molecular identifiers were discarded rather than binned into consensus sequences. MiTCR, with a Q25 quality threshold and the strictest error-elimination algorithm, was used for CDR3 identification, clonotype clustering and error correction. A nonparametric unseen species model with Euler transformation was used to estimate a lower bound on total TCR beta diversity. The raw public reads went through TCRdb reprocessing: fastp at Q25, MiXCR clone calling, in-frame beta chains kept. Rows merge per CDR3 protein into single entries with the most common DNA and genes. The V and J calls follow TCRdb's processing rather than the paper's. The sample data list 700,000 or so distinct CDR3 sequences, and 40% to 50% of these were observed just once. Of the sample, roughly 30% is held by the ten largest clones.

Its CDR3 holds 13 amino acids, cysteine through phenylalanine. The CDR3 DNA has 39 bases and is translated from base 1. In the germline V gene, CDR1 corresponds to SGHTA and CDR2 to FQGNSA. The trim is 5 bases for V and 10 bases for J, with a gap of 12 bases between the germline ends. Systemically healthy Caucasian individuals from Russia, 35 to 50 in total and aged about 6 to 100 years, were included as donors. Each donor gave about 9.8 milliliters of peripheral blood, drawn into EDTA-treated Vacutainer tubes. Ficoll-Paque density-gradient centrifugation was used to isolate PBMCs, with at least 7 million obtained per sample. Total RNA was extracted from PBMCs with Trizol reagent, with at least 5 micrograms obtained per sample. The percentages of naive CD45RAhigh/CD27high T cells were determined by flow cytometry on a PBMC aliquot from every donor. General conclusions and limits of the study: Observed TCR beta diversity per million T cells fell roughly linearly with age, and a significant reduction was already apparent by age around 40. Observed TCR beta diversity correlated strongly with the percentage of naive T cells measured by flow cytometry. Because the CMV infection status of the donors was unknown, age-related changes in expanded clonotypes may potentially have been confounded. The long-lived group showed more naive CD4+ T cells, fewer expanded clones and increased TCR diversity than the aged group, suggesting age selection. Estimates of total diversity based on one million sequenced T cells were regarded as lower bounds and as underestimates. Since profiling was done on bulk unsorted PBMCs, naive and antigen-experienced compartments could not be conclusively compared.

For this clonotype: Its antigen is not yet known. Base qualities are not provided; no much larger clone lies one nucleotide away.

The clonotype comes from a man older than 75 in good health. Sequencing used blood. The chain is made from TRBV7-2 and TRBJ1-6; matching of 5 bases hints at TRBD1 as the D gene. Here the CDR3 is given as CASSPGPQSPLHF. The DNA sequence is TGTGCCAGCAGCCCGGGACCTCAGTCACCCCTCCACTTT.